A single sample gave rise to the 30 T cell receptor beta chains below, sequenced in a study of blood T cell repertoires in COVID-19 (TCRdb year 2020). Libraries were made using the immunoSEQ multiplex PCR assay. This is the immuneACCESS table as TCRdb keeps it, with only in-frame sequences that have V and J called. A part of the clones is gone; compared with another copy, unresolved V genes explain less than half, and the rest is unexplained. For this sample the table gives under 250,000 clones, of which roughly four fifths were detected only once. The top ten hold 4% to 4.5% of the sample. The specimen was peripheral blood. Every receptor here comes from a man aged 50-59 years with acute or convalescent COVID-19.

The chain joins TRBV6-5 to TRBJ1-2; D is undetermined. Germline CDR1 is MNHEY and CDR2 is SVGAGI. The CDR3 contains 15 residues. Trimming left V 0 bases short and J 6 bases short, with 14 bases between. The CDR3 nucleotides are TGTGCCAGCAGTTACTCACCCCAATTTGGGCATGGCTACACCTTC. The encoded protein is CASSYSPQFGHGYTF.

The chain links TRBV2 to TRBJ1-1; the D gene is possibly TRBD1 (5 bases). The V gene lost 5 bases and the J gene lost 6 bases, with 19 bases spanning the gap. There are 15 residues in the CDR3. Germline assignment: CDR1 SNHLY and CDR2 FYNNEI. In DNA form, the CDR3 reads TGTGCCAGCAGTTTTCGGGGGACCCTGAAGGCTGAAGCTTTCTTT. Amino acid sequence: CASSFRGTLKAEAFF.

The CDR3, as DNA: TGTGCCAGCCGCCGACTAATCCAGGGGGCGGGCGAGACCCAGTACTTC. Its translation is CASRRLIQGAGETQYF. This chain connects TRBV11-2 to TRBJ2-5, with TRBD1 identical over 8 bases. This CDR3 comprises 16 residues. In germline, CDR1 is SGHAT, CDR2 FQNNGV. The V segment lost 8 bases and the J segment 5 bases; nucleotides outside the gene matches: 16. The whole variable domain, filled in from reference TRBV11-2 and TRBJ2-5, reads EAGVAQSPRYKIIEKRQSVAFWCNPISGHATLYWYQQILGQGPKLLIQFQNNGVVDDSQLPKDRFSAERLKGVDSTLKIQPAKLEDSAVYLCASRRLIQGAGETQYFGPGTRLLVL.

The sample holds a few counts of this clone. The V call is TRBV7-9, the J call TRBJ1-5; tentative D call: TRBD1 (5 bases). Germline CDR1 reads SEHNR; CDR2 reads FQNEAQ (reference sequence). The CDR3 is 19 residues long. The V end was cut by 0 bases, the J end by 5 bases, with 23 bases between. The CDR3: CASSLAGVFSTPGDQPQHF. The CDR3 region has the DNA TGTGCCAGCAGCTTAGCGGGGGTATTCTCCACCCCGGGGGATCAGCCCCAGCATTTT.

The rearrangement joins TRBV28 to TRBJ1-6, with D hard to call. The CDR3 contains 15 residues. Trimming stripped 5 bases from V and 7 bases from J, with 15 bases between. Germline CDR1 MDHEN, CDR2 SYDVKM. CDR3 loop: CASSPAAAKNSPLHF. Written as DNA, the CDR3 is TGTGCCAGCAGTCCCGCGGCGGCTAAGAATTCACCCCTCCACTTT.

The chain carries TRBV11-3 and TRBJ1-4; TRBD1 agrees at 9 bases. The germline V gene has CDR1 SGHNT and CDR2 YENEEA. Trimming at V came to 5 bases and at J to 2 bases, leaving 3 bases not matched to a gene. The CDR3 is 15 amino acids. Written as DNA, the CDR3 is TGTGCCAGCAGCGCAACAGGGGGCACTAATGAAAAACTGTTTTTT. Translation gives CASSATGGTNEKLFF.

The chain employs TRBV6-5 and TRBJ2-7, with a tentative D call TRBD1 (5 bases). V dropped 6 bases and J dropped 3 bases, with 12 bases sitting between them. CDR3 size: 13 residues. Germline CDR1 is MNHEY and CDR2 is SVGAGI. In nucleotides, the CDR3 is TGTGCCAGCAGCCGAGTAACAGGCTACGAGCAGTACTTC. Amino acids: CASSRVTGYEQYF.

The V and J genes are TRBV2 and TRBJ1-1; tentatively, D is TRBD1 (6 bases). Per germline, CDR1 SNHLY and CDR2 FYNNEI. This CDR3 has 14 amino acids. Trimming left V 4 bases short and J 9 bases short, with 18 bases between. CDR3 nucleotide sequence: TGTGCCAGCAGTGTTTTAGGGGGTCCCATTCAAGCTTTCTTT. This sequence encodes CASSVLGGPIQAFF.

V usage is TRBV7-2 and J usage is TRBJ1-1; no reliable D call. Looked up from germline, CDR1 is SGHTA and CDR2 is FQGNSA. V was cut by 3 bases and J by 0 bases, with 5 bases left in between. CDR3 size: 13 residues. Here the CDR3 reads CASSFIVNTEAFF. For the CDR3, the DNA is TGTGCCAGCAGCTTTATAGTGAACACTGAAGCTTTCTTT.

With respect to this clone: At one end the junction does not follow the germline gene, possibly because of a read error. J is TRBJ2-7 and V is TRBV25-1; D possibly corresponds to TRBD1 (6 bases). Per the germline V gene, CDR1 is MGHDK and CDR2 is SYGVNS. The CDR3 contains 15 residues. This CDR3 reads CASSESQGRAYEQYF. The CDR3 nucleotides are TGTGCCAGCAGCGAATCACAGGGAAGGGCCTACGAGCAGTACTTC.

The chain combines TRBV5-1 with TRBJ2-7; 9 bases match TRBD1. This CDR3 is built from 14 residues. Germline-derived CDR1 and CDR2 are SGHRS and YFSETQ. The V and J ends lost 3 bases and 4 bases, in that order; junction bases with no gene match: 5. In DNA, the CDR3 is TGCGCCAGCAGCTGGGGGACAGGGAGTTACGAGCAGTACTTC. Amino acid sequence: CASSWGTGSYEQYF.

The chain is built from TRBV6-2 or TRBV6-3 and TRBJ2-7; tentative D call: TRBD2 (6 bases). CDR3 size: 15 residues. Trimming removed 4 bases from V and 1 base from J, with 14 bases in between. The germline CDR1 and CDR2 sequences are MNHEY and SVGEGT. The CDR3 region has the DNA TGTGCCAGCAGTTCCGGGGGAAGTGGTTCCTACGAGCAGTACTTC. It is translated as CASSSGGSGSYEQYF.

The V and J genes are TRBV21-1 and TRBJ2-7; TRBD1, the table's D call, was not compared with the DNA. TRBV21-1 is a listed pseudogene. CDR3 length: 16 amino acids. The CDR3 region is CASSKPSRGWVCEQYF. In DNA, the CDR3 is TGTGCCAGCAGCAAACCGTCAAGGGGCTGGGTGTGCGAGCAGTACTTC.

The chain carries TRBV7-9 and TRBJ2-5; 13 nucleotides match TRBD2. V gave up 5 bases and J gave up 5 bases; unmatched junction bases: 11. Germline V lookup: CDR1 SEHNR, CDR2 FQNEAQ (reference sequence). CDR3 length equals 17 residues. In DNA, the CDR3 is TGTGCCAGCAGCCTGGGACTAGCGGGATTGGGCGAGGAGACCCAGTACTTC. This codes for CASSLGLAGLGEETQYF.

The CDR3 loop is CASSPPFSGVEYNEQFF. CDR3 coding DNA: TGTGCCAGCTCACCACCGTTTTCAGGGGTCGAGTACAATGAGCAGTTCTTC. This chain links TRBV18 with TRBJ2-1; the D gene is possibly TRBD1 (6 bases). V dropped 0 bases and J dropped 4 bases, with 16 bases sitting between them. The V gene's germline CDR1 is KGHSH and CDR2 LQKENI. CDR3 length: 17 residues.

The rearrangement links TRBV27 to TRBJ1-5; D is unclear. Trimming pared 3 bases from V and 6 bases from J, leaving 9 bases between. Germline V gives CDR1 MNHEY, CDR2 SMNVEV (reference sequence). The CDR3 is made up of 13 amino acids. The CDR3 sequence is CASSFRLGQPQHF. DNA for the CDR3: TGTGCCAGCAGTTTCAGGCTGGGTCAGCCCCAGCATTTT.

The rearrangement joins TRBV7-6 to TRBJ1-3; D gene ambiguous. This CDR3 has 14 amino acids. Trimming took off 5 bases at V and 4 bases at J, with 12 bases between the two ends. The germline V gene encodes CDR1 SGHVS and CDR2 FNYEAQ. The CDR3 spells CASSLSSGGNTIYF. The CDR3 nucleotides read TGTGCCAGCAGCCTTTCGTCGGGGGGAAACACCATATATTTT.

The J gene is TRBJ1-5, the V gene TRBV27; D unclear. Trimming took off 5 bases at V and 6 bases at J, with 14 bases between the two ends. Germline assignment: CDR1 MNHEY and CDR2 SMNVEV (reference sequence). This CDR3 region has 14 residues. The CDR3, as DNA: TGTGCCAGCAGTGGGGAGGGAGGTTTTCAGCCCCAGCATTTT. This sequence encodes CASSGEGGFQPQHF.

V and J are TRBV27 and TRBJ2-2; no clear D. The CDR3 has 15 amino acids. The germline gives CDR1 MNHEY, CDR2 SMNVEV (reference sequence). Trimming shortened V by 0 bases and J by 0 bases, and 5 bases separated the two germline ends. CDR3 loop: CASSLSSANTGELFF. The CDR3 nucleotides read TGTGCCAGCAGTTTATCGAGTGCGAACACCGGGGAGCTGTTTTTT.

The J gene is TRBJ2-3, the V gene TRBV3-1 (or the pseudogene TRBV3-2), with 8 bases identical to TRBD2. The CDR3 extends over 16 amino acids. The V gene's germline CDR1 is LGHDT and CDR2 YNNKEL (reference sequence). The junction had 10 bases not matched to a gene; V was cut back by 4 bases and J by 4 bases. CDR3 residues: CASSPRSGGASDTQYF. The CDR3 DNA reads TGTGCCAGCAGCCCAAGGAGCGGGGGAGCCTCAGATACGCAGTATTTT.

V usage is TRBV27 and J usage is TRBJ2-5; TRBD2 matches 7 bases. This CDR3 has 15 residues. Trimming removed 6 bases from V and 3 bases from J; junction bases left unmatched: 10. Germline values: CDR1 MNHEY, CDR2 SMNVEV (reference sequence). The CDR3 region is CASSPLGGGEETQYF. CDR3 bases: TGTGCCAGCAGCCCCTTGGGCGGGGGAGAAGAGACCCAGTACTTC.

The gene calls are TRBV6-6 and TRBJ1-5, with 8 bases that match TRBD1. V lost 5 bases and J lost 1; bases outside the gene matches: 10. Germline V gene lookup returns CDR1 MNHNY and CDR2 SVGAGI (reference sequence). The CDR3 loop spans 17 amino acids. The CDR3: CASSRTQGGSSNQPQHF. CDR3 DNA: TGTGCCAGCAGTCGGACACAGGGGGGATCGAGCAATCAGCCCCAGCATTTT.

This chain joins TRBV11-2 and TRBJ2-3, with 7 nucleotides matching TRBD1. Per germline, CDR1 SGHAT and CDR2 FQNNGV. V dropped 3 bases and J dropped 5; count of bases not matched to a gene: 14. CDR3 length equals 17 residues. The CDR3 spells CASSLGWMTGIRDTQYF. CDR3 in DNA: TGTGCCAGCAGCTTGGGCTGGATGACAGGGATTAGAGATACGCAGTATTTT.

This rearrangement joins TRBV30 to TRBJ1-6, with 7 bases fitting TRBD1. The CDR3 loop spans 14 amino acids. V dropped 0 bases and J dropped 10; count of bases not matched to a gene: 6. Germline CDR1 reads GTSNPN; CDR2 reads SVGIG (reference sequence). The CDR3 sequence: CAWSVNRGESPLHF. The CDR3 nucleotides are TGTGCCTGGAGTGTTAACAGGGGTGAGTCACCCCTCCACTTT. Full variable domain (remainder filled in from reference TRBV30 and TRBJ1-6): SQTIHQWPATLVQPVGSPLSLECTVEGTSNPNLYWYRQAAGRGLQLLFYSVGIGQISSEVPQNLSASRPQDRQFILSSKKLLLSDSGFYLCAWSVNRGESPLHFGNGTRLTVT.

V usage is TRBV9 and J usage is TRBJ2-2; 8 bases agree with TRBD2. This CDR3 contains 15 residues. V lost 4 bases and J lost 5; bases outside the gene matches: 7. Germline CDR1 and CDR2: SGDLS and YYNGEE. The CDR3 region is CASSSGGAGTGELFF. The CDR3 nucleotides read TGTGCCAGCAGCTCCGGGGGGGCCGGTACCGGGGAGCTGTTTTTT.

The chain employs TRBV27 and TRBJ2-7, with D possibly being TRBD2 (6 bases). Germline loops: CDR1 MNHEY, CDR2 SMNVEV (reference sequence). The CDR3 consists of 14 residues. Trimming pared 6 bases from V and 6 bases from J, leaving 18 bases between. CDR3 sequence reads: CASSVTRRFAEQYF. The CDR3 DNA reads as TGTGCCAGCAGCGTGACTAGGCGGTTCGCCGAGCAGTACTTC.

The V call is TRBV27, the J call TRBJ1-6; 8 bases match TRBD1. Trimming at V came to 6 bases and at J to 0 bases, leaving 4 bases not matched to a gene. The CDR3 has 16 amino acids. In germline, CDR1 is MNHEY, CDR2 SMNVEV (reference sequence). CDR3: CASSWTGFSYNSPLHF. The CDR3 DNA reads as TGTGCCAGCAGCTGGACAGGGTTCTCCTATAATTCACCCCTCCACTTT.

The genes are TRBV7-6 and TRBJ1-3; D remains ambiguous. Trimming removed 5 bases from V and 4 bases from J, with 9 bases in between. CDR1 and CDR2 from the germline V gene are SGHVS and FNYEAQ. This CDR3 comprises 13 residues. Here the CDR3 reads CASSPSLGNTIYF. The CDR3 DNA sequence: TGTGCCAGCAGCCCGTCACTCGGAAACACCATATATTTT.

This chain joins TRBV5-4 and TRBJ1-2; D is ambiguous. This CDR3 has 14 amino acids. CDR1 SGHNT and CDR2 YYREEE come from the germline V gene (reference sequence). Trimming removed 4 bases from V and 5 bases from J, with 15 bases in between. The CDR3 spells CASSPPQGRYGYTF. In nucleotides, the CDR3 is TGTGCCAGCAGCCCTCCTCAAGGGAGGTATGGCTACACCTTC.

The CDR3 bases are TGTGCCAGCAGCGTGGGACAAACGAACACCGGGGAGCTGTTTTTT. Amino acids: CASSVGQTNTGELFF. The J gene is TRBJ2-2, the V gene TRBV9; tentatively, D is TRBD1 (6 bases). There are 15 residues in the CDR3. Germline V lookup: CDR1 SGDLS, CDR2 YYNGEE. V was cut by 2 bases and J by 0 bases, with 8 bases left in between.